This TCR beta chain was documented in a study of OX40 agonist ivuxolimab in advanced cancers. The wider study: Across the patients, intravenous ivuxolimab was delivered every 2 weeks at 0.01 to 10 mg/kg.

Trimming pared 10 bases from V and 6 bases from J, leaving 18 bases between. CDR3 length equals 14 residues. The germline V gene encodes CDR1 LNHDA and CDR2 SQIVND (reference sequence). With regard to this clone: The antigen is undetermined.

Study-level results: CD4+ T cells averaged fewer expanded clones than CD8+ T cells. Normalized T-cell clonal expansion was also low in a subset of nonresponders.

The assay was immunoSEQ multiplex PCR, and TCRdb's table has in-frame clones only and misses some. The sample lists 35,000 to 40,000 clones, 70% to 90% seen once, with roughly 2.3% in the top ten. The source of this sequence is an adult with an advanced solid tumor such as melanoma, head and neck, liver or kidney cancer. The genes are TRBV19 and TRBJ2-2, with D perhaps matching TRBD2 (6 bases). The specimen was CD4+ or CD8+ T cells sorted from blood, collected in a trial of the OX40 agonist ivuxolimab. CDR3 nucleotide sequence: TGTGCCACCCGGGACCTTCCGGGGGCCGGGGAGCTGTTTTTT. Its translation: CATRDLPGAGELFF.